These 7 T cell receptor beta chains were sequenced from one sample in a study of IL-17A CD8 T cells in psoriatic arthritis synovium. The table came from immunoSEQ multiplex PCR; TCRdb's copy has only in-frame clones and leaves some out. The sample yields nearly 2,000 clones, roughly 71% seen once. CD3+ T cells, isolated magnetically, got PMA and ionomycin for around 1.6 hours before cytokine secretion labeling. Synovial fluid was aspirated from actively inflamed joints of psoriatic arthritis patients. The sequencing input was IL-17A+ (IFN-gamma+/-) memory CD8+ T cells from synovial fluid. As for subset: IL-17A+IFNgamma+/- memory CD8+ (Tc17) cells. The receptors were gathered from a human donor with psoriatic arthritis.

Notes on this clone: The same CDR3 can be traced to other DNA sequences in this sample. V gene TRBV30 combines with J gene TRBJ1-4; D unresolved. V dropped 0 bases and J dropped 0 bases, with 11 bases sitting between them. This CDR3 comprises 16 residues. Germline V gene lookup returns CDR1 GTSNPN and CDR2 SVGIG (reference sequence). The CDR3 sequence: CAWSVGTVATNEKLFF. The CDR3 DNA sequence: TGTGCCTGGAGTGTTGGAACGGTTGCAACTAATGAAAAACTGTTTTTT.

CDR3 residues: CASSQDQAGYEQFF. The CDR3 nucleotides are TGTGCCAGCAGCCAAGATCAGGCTGGCTATGAGCAGTTCTTC. The genes are TRBV7-9 and TRBJ2-1; D is unclear. The CDR3 runs to 14 residues. The V end was cut by 5 bases, the J end by 8 bases, with 16 bases between. The germline V gene encodes CDR1 SEHNR and CDR2 FQNEAQ (reference sequence).

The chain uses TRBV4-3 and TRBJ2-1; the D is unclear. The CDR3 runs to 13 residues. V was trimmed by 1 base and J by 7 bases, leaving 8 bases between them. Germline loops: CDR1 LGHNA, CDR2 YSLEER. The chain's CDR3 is CASSQGVGNEQFF. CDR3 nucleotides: TGCGCCAGCAGCCAAGGGGTGGGGAATGAGCAGTTCTTC.

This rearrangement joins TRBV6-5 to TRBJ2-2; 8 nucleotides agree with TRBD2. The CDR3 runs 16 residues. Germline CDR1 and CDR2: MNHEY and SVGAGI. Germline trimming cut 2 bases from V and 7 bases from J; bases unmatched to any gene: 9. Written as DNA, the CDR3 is TGTGCCAGCAGTTACGAGTACGGGGGGGCCGGCGGGGAGCTGTTTTTT. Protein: CASSYEYGGAGGELFF.

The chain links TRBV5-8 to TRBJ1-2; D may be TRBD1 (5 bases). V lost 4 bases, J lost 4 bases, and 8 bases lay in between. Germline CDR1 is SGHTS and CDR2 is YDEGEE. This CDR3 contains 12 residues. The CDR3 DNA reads TGTGCCAGCAGCGACAGCATCTATGGCTACACCTTC. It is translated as CASSDSIYGYTF.

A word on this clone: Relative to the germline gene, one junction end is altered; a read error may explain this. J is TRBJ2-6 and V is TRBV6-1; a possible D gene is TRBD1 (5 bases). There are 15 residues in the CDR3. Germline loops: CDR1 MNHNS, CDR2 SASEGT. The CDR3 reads CASSEGESGANVLTF. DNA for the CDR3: TGTGCCAGCAGCGAAGGGGAATCTGGGGCCAACGTCCTGACTTTC.

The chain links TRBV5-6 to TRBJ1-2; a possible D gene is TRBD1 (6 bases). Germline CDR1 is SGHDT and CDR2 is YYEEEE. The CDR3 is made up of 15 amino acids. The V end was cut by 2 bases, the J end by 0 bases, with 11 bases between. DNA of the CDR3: TGTGCCAGCAGCTTTTCAGGGGCCTCTAACTATGGCTACACCTTC. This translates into CASSFSGASNYGYTF.